This T cell receptor beta chain derives from a study of spatial heterogeneity in lung cancer. At the level of the study: The mean occurrence of each unique TCR and UMI combination in raw reads exceeded 8.5.

The CDR3 runs to 12 residues. Deletions cut 2 bases from V and 6 bases from J, with 4 bases between. Germline CDR1 is LNHNV and CDR2 is YYDKDF (reference sequence). This clonotype came up many times. TCRdb passed the 5' RACE reads through MiXCR, listing each CDR3 protein once. The sample includes 51,000 or so distinct CDR3 sequences, around 6.7% of them seen just once. Sample time point: blood at routine non-recurrence follow-up after resection. Whole RNA came from tumor, nontumor lung or frozen PBMC and was sequenced without being sorted. The receptor's source is a female donor with early-stage non-small cell lung cancer. This chain uses TRBV15 with TRBJ2-2; no clear D. Here the sequenced sample was PBMCs, taken at follow-up. CDR3 amino acids: CATSRYSGELFF. The CDR3 DNA follows: TGTGCCACCAGCAGATACTCCGGGGAGCTGTTTTTT.